This T cell receptor (beta chain) originates from a study of control samples from healthy donors and cancer patients. Libraries were prepared by immunoSEQ multiplex PCR; TCRdb keeps only in-frame clonotypes and omits some of them. The repertoire holds approximately 76,000 clones, roughly 84% seen once, with around 10% in the top ten. This CDR3 is built from 16 residues. Germline CDR1 is SGHRS and CDR2 is YFSETQ. Trimming shortened V by 0 bases and J by 4 bases, and 14 bases separated the two germline ends. Sequencing used PBMCs. The chain is built from TRBV5-1 and TRBJ1-3; D is perhaps TRBD1 (6 bases). The sequence was collected from a man aged 60 to 69 with head and neck cancer. The CDR3 nucleotides read TGCGCCAGCAGCTTGGTTGGCGGGGGCATCGGAAACACCATATATTTT. As protein: CASSLVGGGIGNTIYF.